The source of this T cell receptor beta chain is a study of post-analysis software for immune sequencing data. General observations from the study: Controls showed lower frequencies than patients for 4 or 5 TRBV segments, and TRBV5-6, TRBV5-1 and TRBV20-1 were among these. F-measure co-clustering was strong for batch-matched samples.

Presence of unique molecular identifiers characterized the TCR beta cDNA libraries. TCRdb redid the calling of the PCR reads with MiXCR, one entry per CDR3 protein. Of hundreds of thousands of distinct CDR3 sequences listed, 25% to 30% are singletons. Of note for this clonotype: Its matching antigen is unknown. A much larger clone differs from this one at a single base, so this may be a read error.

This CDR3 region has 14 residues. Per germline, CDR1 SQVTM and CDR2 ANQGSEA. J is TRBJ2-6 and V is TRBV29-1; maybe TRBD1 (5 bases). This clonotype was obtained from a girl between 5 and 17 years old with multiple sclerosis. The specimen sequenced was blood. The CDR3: CSADDGSGANVRTF. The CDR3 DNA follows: TGCAGCGCCGACGATGGCTCTGGGGCCAACGTCCGGACTTTC.